The 18 T cell receptor beta chains given below trace back to one sample, sequenced in a study of cytomegalovirus exposure and HLA in healthy donors. It was with 60 Vbeta and 13 Jbeta primers that the PCR ran. Profiled with immunoSEQ multiplex PCR; TCRdb holds only in-frame clones, not every one. This repertoire shows 50,000 to 60,000 clones, around 73% found once; its top ten account for 2.5% to 3%. The source material was PBMCs. The source of these receptors is a middle-aged woman in good health and CMV-seropositive.

This sequence joins TRBV5-1 and TRBJ1-2, with D possibly being TRBD1 (6 bases). The CDR3 has 15 residues. Germline CDR1 and CDR2: SGHRS and YFSETQ. Trimming took 0 bases from V and 2 from J, leaving 11 bases between them. The CDR3 reads CASSLEGQKNYGYTF. Written as DNA, the CDR3 is TGCGCCAGCAGCTTGGAGGGACAAAAGAACTATGGCTACACCTTC.

The chain recombines TRBV7-8 with TRBJ2-3; D might be TRBD2 (6 bases). The V gene lost 4 bases and the J gene lost 5 bases, with 25 bases spanning the gap. Germline CDR1 reads SGHVS; CDR2 reads FQNEAQ. CDR3 length: 18 amino acids. CDR3 sequence (DNA): TGTGCCAGCAGCTCCCCCAGGAGGCGTAGCGGAGTTCAAGATACGCAGTATTTT. Its protein product is CASSSPRRRSGVQDTQYF.

The chain is built from TRBV7-6 and TRBJ1-2, with D possibly TRBD1 on 5 matching bases. CDR1 SGHVS and CDR2 FNYEAQ come from the germline V gene. With 7 bases removed from V and 8 bases from J, the gap between germline ends came to 20 bases. CDR3 length: 14 residues. For the CDR3, the DNA is TGTGCCAGCACCCCCCGGATGGGGCTTCGGGGCTACACCTTC. It translates to CASTPRMGLRGYTF. Complete variable domain (other parts from reference TRBV7-6 and TRBJ1-2): GAGVSQSPRYKVTKRGQDVALRCDPISGHVSLYWYRQALGQGPEFLTYFNYEAQQDKSGLPNDRFSAERPEGSISTLTIQRTEQRDSAMYRCASTPRMGLRGYTFGSGTRLTVV.

This clone occurred a few times. The chain couples TRBV2 to TRBJ1-6, with D possibly TRBD1 on 5 matching bases. This CDR3 has 11 residues. Germline V gene data show CDR1 as SNHLY and CDR2 as FYNNEI. The V gene lost 6 bases and the J gene lost 9 bases, with 6 bases spanning the gap. The CDR3 bases are TGTGCCAGCAGGGGGCGTTCACCCCTCCACTTT. Its translation is CASRGRSPLHF.

As for this clone: One end of the junction is discordant with germline, which a read error may explain. V usage is TRBV6-5 and J usage is TRBJ2-7, with TRBD2 identical over 9 bases. This CDR3 contains 15 residues. Looked up from germline, CDR1 is MNHEY and CDR2 is SVGAGI. The CDR3 nucleotides read TGTGCCGGCAGTTACGGTGCGGGGGGGCTCTACGAGCAGTACTTC. This sequence encodes CAGSYGAGGLYEQYF.

This clone was observed once. The rearrangement joins TRBV4-3 to TRBJ1-2; D gene unclear. From germline, CDR1 is LGHNA and CDR2 YSLEER. This CDR3 has 14 residues. V shed 5 bases and J shed 0 bases, with 10 bases lying between them. Here the CDR3 DNA reads TGCGCCAGCAGCAACCAGGCCACTAACTATGGCTACACCTTC. This codes for CASSNQATNYGYTF.

The chain has TRBV6-6 and TRBJ1-2, with 7 bases matching TRBD1. Germline lookup yields CDR1 MNHNY and CDR2 SVGAGI (reference sequence). The CDR3 runs 15 residues. V was pared by 2 bases and J by 7 bases, with 10 bases of the junction left unmatched. CDR3 sequence: CASSYLTGEGSGYTF. DNA for the CDR3: TGTGCCAGCAGTTACCTCACAGGGGAAGGTAGTGGCTACACCTTC.

This chain uses TRBV5-1 with TRBJ2-3, with a possible D match to TRBD2 (5 bases). Trimming took 1 base from V and 0 from J, leaving 12 bases between them. The V gene's germline CDR1 is SGHRS and CDR2 YFSETQ. The CDR3 is 16 amino acids. The chain's CDR3 is CASSLFGSGSTDTQYF. For the CDR3, the DNA is TGCGCCAGCAGCTTGTTCGGAAGCGGTAGCACAGATACGCAGTATTTT.

The chain is built from TRBV30 and TRBJ1-1; weak D call: TRBD1 (6 bases). This CDR3 spans 14 amino acids. The germline gives CDR1 GTSNPN, CDR2 SVGIG (reference sequence). V lost 3 bases and J 0 bases, leaving 11 bases between the germline ends. For the CDR3, the DNA is TGTGCCTGGAGCGGGGGGCTTATGAACACTGAAGCTTTCTTT. Translated, it gives CAWSGGLMNTEAFF.

This clone was recorded a few times. V usage is TRBV29-1 and J usage is TRBJ2-2; 7 positions agree with TRBD2. Germline CDR1 is SQVTM and CDR2 is ANQGSEA. After removal of 7 bases from V and 7 bases from J, the junction contained 6 bases not matched to a gene. The CDR3 runs 12 residues. CDR3 sequence: CSGGGIDGELFF. The CDR3 DNA is TGCAGCGGGGGGGGGATTGACGGGGAGCTGTTTTTT.

The V gene is TRBV5-1, the J gene TRBJ2-1, with 7 positions matching TRBD1. The V gene end was trimmed by 4 bases and the J gene end by 1 base; junction bases not matched to a gene: 5. The CDR3 has 15 residues. Germline CDR1 SGHRS, CDR2 YFSETQ. The CDR3 reads CASSTGQRSYNEQFF. The CDR3 DNA is TGCGCCAGCAGCACGGGACAGAGGTCCTACAATGAGCAGTTCTTC.

The rearrangement uses TRBV6-5 and TRBJ1-2; D is ambiguous. The CDR3 is 16 amino acids. Looked up from germline, CDR1 is MNHEY and CDR2 is SVGAGI. V lost 0 bases to trimming and J lost 3 bases, with 14 bases between them. The CDR3, as DNA: TGTGCCAGCAGTTACTCGCGTTCGTCGGGAGACTATGGCTACACCTTC. Translated, it gives CASSYSRSSGDYGYTF.

V usage is TRBV6-1 and J usage is TRBJ2-7; 9 bases agree with TRBD1. The trim removed 6 bases at V and 5 bases at J, leaving 8 bases unmatched. In germline, CDR1 is MNHNS, CDR2 SASEGT. The CDR3 contains 14 residues. As DNA, the CDR3 is TGTGCCAGCAGCAACCCGGGACAGGGCCACGAGCAGTACTTC. This codes for CASSNPGQGHEQYF.

DNA of the CDR3: TGTGCCAGCAACCTCGGGGGGATCGGGGAGCTGTTTTTT. Residues: CASNLGGIGELFF. This chain joins TRBV27 and TRBJ2-2, with TRBD2 matching over 7 bases. Germline CDR1 reads MNHEY; CDR2 reads SMNVEV (reference sequence). This CDR3 has 13 amino acids. Trimming removed 7 bases from V and 7 bases from J; junction bases left unmatched: 6.

The chain links TRBV30 to TRBJ2-5; D is unclear. The V gene lost 1 base and the J gene lost 2 bases, with 8 bases spanning the gap. Per the germline V gene, CDR1 is GTSNPN and CDR2 is SVGIG (reference sequence). The CDR3 totals 13 residues. DNA for the CDR3: TGTGCCTGGAGTGCCCTAGATCAAGAGACCCAGTACTTC. It translates to CAWSALDQETQYF.

This clone was observed once. V gene TRBV5-4 combines with J gene TRBJ2-7; possibly TRBD2 for D (6 bases). The V gene lost 5 bases and the J gene lost 5 bases, with 11 bases spanning the gap. Germline V gene data show CDR1 as SGHNT and CDR2 as YYREEE (reference sequence). This CDR3 spans 12 amino acids. CDR3 nucleotide sequence: TGTGCCAGCAGTGGAGGGACCCACGAGCAGTACTTC. It codes for CASSGGTHEQYF. Supplemented by reference TRBV5-4 and TRBJ2-7, the full variable domain reads ETGVTQSPTHLIKTRGQQVTLRCSSQSGHNTVSWYQQALGQGPQFIFQYYREEENGRGNFPPRFSGLQFPNYSSELNVNALELDDSALYLCASSGGTHEQYFGPGTRLTVT.

A word on this clone: One end of the junction fails to match germline, which may point to a read error. The V call is TRBV27, the J call TRBJ2-6; D is perhaps TRBD2 (6 bases). The CDR3 has 18 residues. CDR1 and CDR2 from the germline V gene are MNHEY and SMNVEV (reference sequence). The CDR3 loop reads CASSLSFNWDSGANVLTF. CDR3 DNA: TGTGCCAGCAGTTTATCTTTTAACTGGGACTCTGGGGCCAATGTCCTGACTTTC. Drawing the rest from reference TRBV27 and TRBJ2-6, the complete variable domain is EAQVTQNPRYLITVTGKKLTVTCSQNMNHEYMSWYRQDPGLGLRQIYYSMNVEVTDKGDVPEGYKVSRKEKRNFPLILESPSPNQTSLYFCASSLSFNWDSGANVLTFGAGSRLTVL.

The chain carries TRBV19 and TRBJ2-7; tentative D call: TRBD1 (5 bases). The germline V gene has CDR1 LNHDA and CDR2 SQIVND (reference sequence). Between the trimmed V and J ends, which lost 4 bases and 0 bases, there was a span of 10 bases. This CDR3 region has 14 residues. CDR3 protein: CASSRDSNSYEQYF. The CDR3, as DNA: TGTGCCAGTAGTAGAGACAGTAACTCCTACGAGCAGTACTTC.